This T cell receptor beta chain came from a study of cytomegalovirus exposure and HLA in healthy donors. The repertoire was sequenced with immunoSEQ multiplex PCR; TCRdb's copy has only in-frame clones and lacks some. The data show about 130,000 clones, with about nine tenths seen just once and around 3.1% held by the top ten. Germline V gene lookup returns CDR1 MNHEY and CDR2 SVGAGI. The V and J ends lost 2 bases and 0 bases respectively, with 7 bases between them. The CDR3 is made up of 14 amino acids. This sequence originates from a man aged 25 to 40 in good health and CMV-seronegative. Sequencing used PBMCs. The chain uses TRBV6-5 and TRBJ1-1; unclear D gene. The CDR3 sequence is CASSYAAVNTEAFF. DNA for the CDR3: TGTGCCAGCAGTTACGCGGCGGTGAACACTGAAGCTTTCTTT.